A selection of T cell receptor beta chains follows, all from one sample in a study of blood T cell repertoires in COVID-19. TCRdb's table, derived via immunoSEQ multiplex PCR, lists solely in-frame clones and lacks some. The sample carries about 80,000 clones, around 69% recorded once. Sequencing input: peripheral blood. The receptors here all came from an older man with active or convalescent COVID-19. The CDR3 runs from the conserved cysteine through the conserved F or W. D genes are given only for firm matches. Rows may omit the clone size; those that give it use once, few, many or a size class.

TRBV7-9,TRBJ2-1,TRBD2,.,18,CASSLGLAGASSYNEQFF,TGTGCCAGCAGCTTAGGACTAGCGGGGGCGAGCTCCTACAATGAGCAGTTCTTC
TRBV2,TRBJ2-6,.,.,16,CASSEGRRAGANVLTF,TGTGCCAGCAGTGAGGGGCGGAGGGCCGGGGCCAACGTCCTGACTTTC
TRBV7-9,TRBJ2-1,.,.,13,CASSPFPYNEQFF,TGTGCCAGCAGCCCCTTCCCCTACAATGAGCAGTTCTTC
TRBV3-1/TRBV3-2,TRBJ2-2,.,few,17,CASSQEGRGRYTGELFF,TGTGCCAGCAGCCAAGAGGGCCGGGGTCGGTACACCGGGGAGCTGTTTTTT
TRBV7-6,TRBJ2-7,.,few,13,CASSLAPRGEQYF,TGTGCCAGCAGCTTAGCGCCCAGAGGCGAGCAGTACTTC
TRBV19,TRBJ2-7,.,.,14,CASSIDDYPTEQYF,TGTGCCAGTAGTATAGATGACTATCCAACGGAGCAGTACTTC
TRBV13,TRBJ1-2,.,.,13,CASSLGRGYGYTF,TGTGCCAGCAGCTTGGGCAGGGGCTATGGCTACACCTTC
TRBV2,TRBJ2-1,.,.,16,CASRLQGTASYNEQFF,TGTGCCAGCAGGCTACAGGGTACGGCGTCCTACAATGAGCAGTTCTTC
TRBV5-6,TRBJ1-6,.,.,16,CASSSLQSSYNSPLHF,TGTGCCAGCAGCTCTCTACAGAGCTCCTATAATTCACCCCTCCACTTT
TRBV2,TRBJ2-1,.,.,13,CASSVSKYNEQFF,TGTGCCAGCAGTGTCAGTAAGTACAATGAGCAGTTCTTC
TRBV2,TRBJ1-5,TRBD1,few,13,CASTRQGGQPQHF,TGTGCCAGCACAAGACAGGGCGGTCAGCCCCAGCATTTT
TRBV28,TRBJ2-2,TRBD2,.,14,CASIAGAQGGELFF,TGTGCCAGCATAGCGGGGGCTCAGGGCGGGGAGCTGTTTTTT
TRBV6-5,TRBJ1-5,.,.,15,CASRMGGESNQPQHF,TGTGCCAGCAGGATGGGAGGCGAGAGCAATCAGCCCCAGCATTTT